These 31 T cell receptor beta chains were all obtained from the same sample, sequenced in a study of blood T cell repertoires in COVID-19. TCRdb's table, derived via immunoSEQ multiplex PCR, lists solely in-frame clones and lacks some. The table shows fewer than 140,000 clones, with 70% to 80% occurring only once. The specimen sequenced was peripheral blood. Receptor source: a human donor with acute or convalescent COVID-19. The donor label of this sample is uncertain.

The chain has TRBV28 and TRBJ1-2; 9 bases fit TRBD1. CDR3 length equals 16 residues. The V and J ends lost 6 bases and 2 bases, in that order; junction bases with no gene match: 10. CDR1 and CDR2 (germline): MDHEN, SYDVKM. For the CDR3, the DNA is TGTGCCAGCAGATTAGGAGGGACAGGGACGAACTATGGCTACACCTTC. It is translated as CASRLGGTGTNYGYTF.

The gene calls are TRBV5-1 and TRBJ2-7; 10 bases map to TRBD1. Trimming cost V 0 bases and J 3 bases; bases outside gene matches: 9. The CDR3 is 17 amino acids. CDR1 and CDR2 from the germline V gene are SGHRS and YFSETQ. CDR3 amino acids: CASSLGQGARGYYEQYF. CDR3 in DNA: TGCGCCAGCAGCTTGGGACAGGGGGCGCGGGGCTACTACGAGCAGTACTTC. Full variable domain (missing parts from reference TRBV5-1 and TRBJ2-7): KAGVTQTPRYLIKTRGQQVTLSCSPISGHRSVSWYQQTPGQGLQFLFEYFSETQRNKGNFPGRFSGRQFSNSRSEMNVSTLELGDSALYLCASSLGQGARGYYEQYFGPGTRLTVT.

This clone has just a few counts. This sequence joins TRBV2 and TRBJ1-6; the D is unclear. Deletions cut 6 bases from V and 11 bases from J, with 14 bases between. The CDR3 has 13 residues. CDR1 and CDR2 from the germline V gene are SNHLY and FYNNEI. CDR3 nucleotides: TGTGCCAGCAGCCCGACGAGGAGGGCACCCCTCCACTTT. This encodes CASSPTRRAPLHF.

The V gene is TRBV2, the J gene TRBJ1-4; the match to TRBD1 covers 7 bases. This CDR3 region has 17 residues. Germline V gene lookup returns CDR1 SNHLY and CDR2 FYNNEI. J lost 5 bases, V lost 6 bases, and 15 bases had no gene match. The CDR3 is CASRQGAGGETNEKLFF. CDR3 sequence (DNA): TGTGCCAGCAGACAAGGGGCAGGGGGAGAGACGAATGAAAAACTGTTTTTT.

This clone was counted once. The V gene is TRBV5-1, the J gene TRBJ1-6; 9 bases fit TRBD1. The CDR3 is 17 amino acids. Per the germline V gene, CDR1 is SGHRS and CDR2 is YFSETQ. V was clipped by 4 bases and J by 9 bases; unmatched bases: 14. Written as DNA, the CDR3 is TGCGCCAGCAGCAAATCCCCCCCCACAGGGGGCTTTTCACCCCTCCACTTT. Amino acids: CASSKSPPTGGFSPLHF.

The V gene is TRBV7-9, the J gene TRBJ1-5, with 12 positions matching TRBD1. The trim removed 1 base at V and 1 base at J, leaving 2 bases unmatched. Germline V gene lookup returns CDR1 SEHNR and CDR2 FQNEAQ (reference sequence). CDR3 size: 17 residues. CDR3 sequence (DNA): TGTGCCAGCAGCTTAGGGGGACAGGGGGCAAGCAATCAGCCCCAGCATTTT. Translating it yields CASSLGGQGASNQPQHF.

In this sample, this clone turned up many times. This chain joins TRBV12-3 or TRBV12-4 and TRBJ2-3; D is unclear. V was pared by 3 bases and J by 4 bases, with 2 bases between. The CDR3 has 11 amino acids. In DNA form, the CDR3 reads TGTGCCAGCAGTTTCGCAGATACGCAGTATTTT. It yields the protein CASSFADTQYF.

The gene calls are TRBV19 and TRBJ1-3, with 7 bases that match TRBD1. The CDR3 extends over 15 amino acids. Germline CDR1 LNHDA, CDR2 SQIVND (reference sequence). The V gene end was trimmed by 10 bases and the J gene end by 0 bases; junction bases not matched to a gene: 9. The CDR3 nucleotides are TGTGCCACCCTGAGGGGGCAGGGCTCTGGAAACACCATATATTTT. It encodes CATLRGQGSGNTIYF.

The chain uses TRBV6-5 and TRBJ1-1; TRBD1 aligns across 7 bases. The V gene end was trimmed by 2 bases and the J gene end by 4 bases; junction bases not matched to a gene: 1. Germline CDR1 is MNHEY and CDR2 is SVGAGI. This CDR3 comprises 13 residues. CDR3 coding DNA: TGTGCCAGCAGTTACCAGGGGGGCACTGAAGCTTTCTTT. Protein sequence: CASSYQGGTEAFF.

J is TRBJ1-2 and V is TRBV6-5; D is possibly TRBD1 (6 bases). The ends were cut back, 2 bases at V and 2 bases at J, with 12 bases in the middle. This CDR3 spans 15 amino acids. Germline V lookup: CDR1 MNHEY, CDR2 SVGAGI. The CDR3 reads CASSYGAGANYGYTF. CDR3 nucleotide sequence: TGTGCCAGCAGTTACGGGGCAGGGGCCAACTATGGCTACACCTTC.

The chain couples TRBV2 to TRBJ2-3; 7 bases align to TRBD2. The CDR3 spans 14 residues. Germline CDR1 is SNHLY and CDR2 is FYNNEI. Trimming at V came to 6 bases and at J to 4 bases, leaving 7 bases not matched to a gene. The CDR3 here is CASRRGTDADTQYF. The DNA of the CDR3 is TGTGCCAGCAGGCGGGGGACCGACGCAGATACGCAGTATTTT.

The chain carries TRBV7-2 and TRBJ2-2; D remains unclear. CDR1 and CDR2 from the germline V gene are SGHTA and FQGNSA. V gave up 1 base and J gave up 1 base, with 7 bases separating them. This CDR3 comprises 15 residues. The CDR3 loop is CASSLGNWNTGELFF. The CDR3 DNA reads as TGTGCCAGCAGCTTAGGCAACTGGAACACCGGGGAGCTGTTTTTT. Filled out from reference TRBV7-2 and TRBJ2-2, the complete variable domain reads GAGVSQSPSNKVTEKGKDVELRCDPISGHTALYWYRQSLGQGLEFLIYFQGNSAPDKSGLPSDRFSAERTGGSVSTLTIQRTQQEDSAVYLCASSLGNWNTGELFFGEGSRLTVL.

This chain connects TRBV19 to TRBJ2-5; 7 bases align to TRBD1. This CDR3 spans 14 amino acids. Germline loops: CDR1 LNHDA, CDR2 SQIVND (reference sequence). Trimming removed 1 base from V and 5 bases from J; junction bases left unmatched: 4. The CDR3 sequence is CASSIATGRETQYF. In nucleotides, the CDR3 is TGTGCCAGTAGTATAGCGACAGGGCGGGAGACCCAGTACTTC.

CDR3 region: CASSLAQGRGQPQHF. The CDR3 bases are TGTGCCAGCAGCTTAGCGCAAGGCAGGGGTCAGCCCCAGCATTTT. The gene calls are TRBV7-2 and TRBJ1-5; TRBD1 might be the D (6 bases). The germline V and J ends were trimmed by 0 bases and 6 bases, with 12 bases remaining between them. This CDR3 is 15 amino acids long. Per germline, CDR1 SGHTA and CDR2 FQGNSA.

The chain recombines TRBV6-1 with TRBJ2-7, with a weak D call TRBD2 (6 bases). V was pared by 3 bases and J by 5 bases, with 14 bases between. CDR1 and CDR2 from the germline V gene are MNHNS and SASEGT. The CDR3 totals 14 residues. CDR3: CASSDRGGLNEQYF. In DNA form, the CDR3 reads TGTGCCAGCAGTGATCGAGGAGGGTTAAACGAGCAGTACTTC.

This clone was observed many times. The V and J genes are TRBV28 and TRBJ2-3, with 8 nucleotides matching TRBD2. The ends lost 4 bases at V and 2 bases at J; junction bases unmatched: 5. This CDR3 is built from 15 residues. Germline CDR1 and CDR2: MDHEN and SYDVKM. The CDR3 bases are TGTGCCAGCAGTTCGATTAGCGGGGACACAGATACGCAGTATTTT. It specifies CASSSISGDTDTQYF.

This clone has just one count. The V gene is TRBV15, the J gene TRBJ2-5; 7 nucleotides line up with TRBD2. With V trimmed by 3 bases and J by 5 bases, 3 bases remained unmatched. Looked up from germline, CDR1 is LNHNV and CDR2 is YYDKDF (reference sequence). The CDR3 consists of 13 residues. Here the CDR3 reads CATSSGRVETQYF. For the CDR3, the DNA is TGTGCCACCAGCAGTGGGAGGGTTGAGACCCAGTACTTC.

This clone was seen once. The genes are TRBV28 and TRBJ2-7; 9 bases agree with TRBD1. With V trimmed by 10 bases and J by 3 bases, 4 bases remained unmatched. Germline V lookup: CDR1 MDHEN, CDR2 SYDVKM. The CDR3 length is 12 residues. The CDR3 region is CATWGQGYEQYF. The CDR3 DNA reads as TGTGCCACTTGGGGACAGGGCTACGAGCAGTACTTC.

The CDR3 DNA is TGTGCCAGTAGTATGTGGGGTGGGGCAAATCAGCCCCAGCATTTT. Protein sequence: CASSMWGGANQPQHF. This chain connects TRBV19 to TRBJ1-5; a possible D gene is TRBD1 (5 bases). Germline CDR1 and CDR2: LNHDA and SQIVND (reference sequence). The CDR3 runs 15 residues. Trimming left V 3 bases short and J 4 bases short, with 13 bases between.

This clone was counted only a few times. This chain connects TRBV4-2 to TRBJ2-3; D is unclear. The CDR3 extends over 15 amino acids. Per the germline V gene, CDR1 is LGHNA and CDR2 is YNFKEQ. With 4 bases removed from V and 0 bases from J, the gap between germline ends came to 11 bases. The CDR3 DNA reads TGTGCCAGCAGCCTTGCGGAGAGAAGCACAGATACGCAGTATTTT. Protein sequence: CASSLAERSTDTQYF.

J is TRBJ2-1 and V is TRBV30, with 8 bases lining up with TRBD1. J lost 5 bases, V lost 5 bases, and 5 bases had no gene match. In germline, CDR1 is GTSNPN, CDR2 SVGIG (reference sequence). CDR3 length: 13 amino acids. The CDR3 is CAWDRTGHNEQFF. CDR3 sequence (DNA): TGTGCCTGGGACCGGACAGGGCACAATGAGCAGTTCTTC. The entire variable domain, with the rest obtained from reference TRBV30 and TRBJ2-1, is as follows: SQTIHQWPATLVQPVGSPLSLECTVEGTSNPNLYWYRQAAGRGLQLLFYSVGIGQISSEVPQNLSASRPQDRQFILSSKKLLLSDSGFYLCAWDRTGHNEQFFGPGTRLTVL.

V and J are TRBV19 and TRBJ1-2, with TRBD1 matching over 8 bases. With 6 bases clipped from V and 4 bases from J, the junction kept 7 bases outside the gene matches. The germline gives CDR1 LNHDA, CDR2 SQIVND (reference sequence). The CDR3 is made up of 14 amino acids. The chain's CDR3 is CASRRQGALYGYTF. CDR3 DNA: TGTGCCAGTAGAAGGCAGGGGGCCCTCTATGGCTACACCTTC. Combining the CDR3 with reference TRBV19 and TRBJ1-2 gives the whole variable domain DGGITQSPKYLFRKEGQNVTLSCEQNLNHDAMYWYRQDPGQGLRLIYYSQIVNDFQKGDIAEGYSVSREKKESFPLTVTSAQKNPTAFYLCASRRQGALYGYTFGSGTRLTVV.

Only one count was recorded for this clone. The V gene is TRBV18, the J gene TRBJ1-5, with D unresolved. Germline V lookup: CDR1 KGHSH, CDR2 LQKENI. The CDR3 sequence is 13 residues long. Trimming cost V 6 bases and J 5 bases, with 11 bases left between them. The CDR3 spells CASSASGDQPQHF. CDR3 in DNA: TGTGCCAGCTCCGCCTCCGGTGATCAGCCCCAGCATTTT.

V gene TRBV18 combines with J gene TRBJ2-5; D ambiguous. The CDR3 runs to 13 residues. Trimming took off 5 bases at V and 4 bases at J, with 11 bases between the two ends. Germline V gives CDR1 KGHSH, CDR2 LQKENI. In DNA, the CDR3 is TGTGCCAGCTCATCTAGTCCTGGAGAGACCCAGTACTTC. It specifies CASSSSPGETQYF. The full variable domain, in which reference TRBV18 and TRBJ2-5 provide the parts outside the CDR3, is NAGVMQNPRHLVRRRGQEARLRCSPMKGHSHVYWYRQLPEEGLKFMVYLQKENIIDESGMPKERFSAEFPKEGPSILRIQQVVRGDSAAYFCASSSSPGETQYFGPGTRLLVL.

This rearrangement joins TRBV5-1 to TRBJ2-5; TRBD1 might be the D (6 bases). The CDR3 runs 15 residues. Trimming removed 4 bases at V and 2 bases at J, with 15 bases between. CDR1 is SGHRS, CDR2 YFSETQ, per germline. CDR3 sequence (DNA): TGCGCCAGCAGCGCCATACAGGGACGGCAAGAGACCCAGTACTTC. Translating it yields CASSAIQGRQETQYF.

The chain recombines TRBV2 with TRBJ2-5, with TRBD2 matching 7 bases. CDR3 length: 16 amino acids. Germline V gene sequence: CDR1 SNHLY, CDR2 FYNNEI. The ends lost 0 bases at V and 4 bases at J; junction bases unmatched: 8. CDR3 nucleotides: TGTGCCAGCAGTGAAGCGTCAAGAGGGGAGGGAGAGACCCAGTACTTC. Its protein is CASSEASRGEGETQYF.

The J gene is TRBJ1-5, the V gene TRBV19, with TRBD1 as a possible D gene (5 bases). Germline lookup yields CDR1 LNHDA and CDR2 SQIVND (reference sequence). V shed 10 bases and J shed 7 bases, with 14 bases lying between them. This CDR3 comprises 12 residues. This CDR3 reads CATQGGPQPQHF. The CDR3 DNA is TGTGCCACCCAGGGAGGGCCCCAGCCCCAGCATTTT. Together with reference TRBV19 and TRBJ1-5, the CDR3 gives the full variable domain: DGGITQSPKYLFRKEGQNVTLSCEQNLNHDAMYWYRQDPGQGLRLIYYSQIVNDFQKGDIAEGYSVSREKKESFPLTVTSAQKNPTAFYLCATQGGPQPQHFGDGTRLSIL.

The genes are TRBV4-1 and TRBJ1-1; perhaps TRBD1 as D (6 bases). The CDR3 consists of 16 residues. Trimming took 3 bases from V and 1 from J, leaving 15 bases between them. Germline V CDR1 and CDR2: MGHRA, YSYEKL. CDR3 residues: CASSQPLGQTNTEAFF. The CDR3 DNA is TGCGCCAGCAGCCAGCCCCTTGGACAGACGAACACTGAAGCTTTCTTT.

This clone was picked up a small number of times. The chain employs TRBV25-1 and TRBJ2-6, with TRBD1 matching over 11 bases. Germline V gives CDR1 MGHDK, CDR2 SYGVNS. The CDR3 is made up of 18 amino acids. Losses at the gene ends were 3 bases for V and 0 bases for J; bases not matched to a gene: 4. The CDR3 DNA is TGTGCCAGCAGTGACCCGGGACAGGGGGGCTCTGGGGCCAACGTCCTGACTTTC. It is translated as CASSDPGQGGSGANVLTF.

The table lists this clone with a few counts. J is TRBJ1-1 and V is TRBV5-1; D gene uncertain. V was pared by 0 bases and J by 6 bases, with 12 bases between. The CDR3 consists of 14 residues. The germline V gene has CDR1 SGHRS and CDR2 YFSETQ. The CDR3 sequence is CASSLGNRVSEAFF. CDR3 bases: TGCGCCAGCAGCTTGGGGAACCGGGTGTCTGAAGCTTTCTTT. Full variable domain (outside the CDR3, taken from reference TRBV5-1 and TRBJ1-1): KAGVTQTPRYLIKTRGQQVTLSCSPISGHRSVSWYQQTPGQGLQFLFEYFSETQRNKGNFPGRFSGRQFSNSRSEMNVSTLELGDSALYLCASSLGNRVSEAFFGQGTRLTVV.

This clone occurred once. The V gene is TRBV29-1, the J gene TRBJ1-1, with D possibly TRBD1 on 6 matching bases. This CDR3 has 13 amino acids. CDR1 and CDR2 (germline): SQVTM, ANQGSEA. The V end was cut by 7 bases, the J end by 4 bases, with 16 bases between. The CDR3 protein is CSAVQGWGTEAFF. In DNA form, the CDR3 reads TGCAGCGCAGTACAGGGTTGGGGCACTGAAGCTTTCTTT. Based on the CDR3 plus reference TRBV29-1 and TRBJ1-1, the full variable domain is SAVISQKPSRDICQRGTSLTIQCQVDSQVTMMFWYRQQPGQSLTLIATANQGSEATYESGFVIDKFPISRPNLTFSTLTVSNMSPEDSSIYLCSAVQGWGTEAFFGQGTRLTVV.